The T cell receptor (beta chain) described here comes from a study of CD8+ T cells in alopecia areata. Extraction of RNA preceded its reverse transcription into cDNA, which served as the sequencing template. Libraries were prepared by immunoSEQ multiplex PCR; TCRdb keeps only in-frame clonotypes and omits some of them. The sample records 130,000 to 150,000 clones, approximately 60% being singletons. As concerns this clone: The sample holds other DNA sequences that translate to the same CDR3.

The CDR3 consists of 13 residues. V lost 2 bases to trimming and J lost 7 bases, with 10 bases between them. Germline V gives CDR1 SGDLS, CDR2 YYNGEE. The TCR was taken from a human donor in good health. The chain has TRBV9 and TRBJ2-1; D may correspond to TRBD1 or TRBD2 (5 bases each). Source material: CD8+ T cells sorted from blood. CDR3 DNA sequence: TGTGCCAGCAGCGTTGGGGACGGTAATGAGCAGTTCTTC. Its translation: CASSVGDGNEQFF.